The clone carrying this T cell receptor beta chain was counted a few times. What it binds is unknown. The sample comes from a study of T cell repertoires in cytomegalovirus infection. Overall study: Newly reported HLA-C-restricted and thoroughly characterized HLA-B-restricted CMV epitopes were employed.

TCRdb re-called the reads with MiXCR, one entry per CDR3 protein. The table includes 80,000 to 95,000 distinct CDR3 sequences, approximately 30% detected once. This TCR came from a human donor in good health (CMV status not recorded). Some clones in this sample may be carry-over from other donors' samples. Sample: CD8+ T cells from cultured PBMCs, taken from culture after CMV antigen stimulation.

CDR3 residues: CASSLSGGGVNEQFF. Written as DNA, the CDR3 is TGTGCCAGCAGCCTTAGCGGGGGTGGGGTCAATGAGCAGTTCTTC. The V and J genes are TRBV7-2 and TRBJ2-1, with 9 bases matching TRBD2. CDR3 size: 15 residues. Germline V lookup: CDR1 SGHTA, CDR2 FQGNSA. V trimming: 5 bases; J trimming: 6 bases; junction bases outside the gene matches: 8.